The present T cell receptor beta chain was sequenced within a study of human T cells and chemical hapten exposure (dated by TCRdb to the early 2020s). About the full investigation: For sensitization, 2% DPC in acetone was applied to a 2 cm by 2 cm area of upper inner arm skin. Throughout the roughly 23-week study period, patients were also given weekly therapeutic DPC doses on the scalp. Patch testing was done on the upper back using Finn chambers containing 0.01% DPC, and results were scored after 6 days according to International Contact Dermatitis Research Group standards. The patient cohort, mostly female, included alopecia areata with under or over 50% scalp involvement, alopecia totalis and alopecia universalis. Libraries were pooled for sequencing, and per-sample TCR yields varied mainly because of small differences in library volumes within the pool. The study tracked peripheral blood TCR repertoire changes in vivo during primary and secondary sensitization to the hapten diphenylcyclopropenone (DPC) in alopecia patients. Blood samples were taken from patients before sensitization (week 0) and at 2, 6 and about 24 weeks after DPC sensitization. Twenty-nine alopecia patients gave blood for TCR sequencing at one to four time points (pre-sensitization, 2, 6 and 24 weeks).

Broader findings and caveats from the paper: Because all patients had alopecia, a presumed autoimmune disease, the immune response of the patients might differ from that of healthy individuals. Patch test score correlated positively with the number of PT1 expanded TCRs, reaching significance at thresholds 8, 16 and 32 but not at 4. Repeated subsampling changed both the strength of the expansion versus patch-test correlation and the threshold at which the correlation became significant. No change with DPC sensitization was found in the number of TCRs above 1 in 1000 frequency, and no evidence of global repertoire structure alterations was found. Significantly more large CDR3 similarity clusters were formed by expanded TCRs than by pre-sensitization or healthy control sets, consistent with antigen-driven responses.

Inclusive of the bounding cysteine and phenylalanine, the CDR3 is 13 residues long. Only the CDR3 part of the read is kept: 39 bases, read in frame from the first base. Reading the germline V gene (reference sequence) gives CDR1 LGHDT and CDR2 YNNKEL. V loses 5 bases at its end and J loses 7 bases; junction bases beyond the gene matches: 4. The sample's time point label, in plain terms: patch test 1, 2 weeks after DPC sensitization. This specimen's treatment or condition label, per the study, means: therapeutic diphenylcyclopropenone sensitization with weekly scalp DPC. Blood at each patch-test visit was drawn before the patch test was applied. To be eligible, patients had to be aged 18 to 70, diagnosed with alopecia and judged suitable for DPC therapy, while pregnant patients were excluded. Total RNA was isolated from unfractionated whole blood collected in Tempus Blood RNA tubes. Receptor amplification or capture employed RACE. This sample was sequenced with a NextSeq 500. Library preparation attached unique molecular identifiers to individual cDNA molecules for quantitative, reproducible TCR counting. Both TCR alpha and TCR beta chains were sequenced from each blood RNA sample. Per the authors' processing: A median of around 100,000 TCRs per sample was observed, with a range of roughly 20,000 to 750,000. V, J and CDR3 annotation of the TCR reads was carried out using the Decombinator software suite. For PS versus PT1 abundance plots, all samples were subsampled to the same number of TCRs (28,000). TCRs were defined as expanded if absent before sensitization and observed at least eight times at the 2-week time point. The public sequencing data were trimmed at Q25 with fastp and processed into clonotypes with MiXCR by TCRdb, which kept only in-frame beta chains. Each CDR3 protein gets just one entry, which takes the most common genes and DNA from the rows behind it. The V and J calls and clone size are TCRdb's, not the authors'. The sample table contains around 380,000 distinct CDR3 sequences; only one count was recorded for approximately 4.4% of them. The leading ten clones occupy around 2% of the sample.

Many counts were recorded for this clonotype. Its cognate antigen has yet to be identified. No much larger clonotype is one base removed from it; base qualities were not supplied. The sequence was obtained from a woman in her forties or fifties with alopecia areata. Some clones in this sample may be carry-over from other donors' samples. Recombination connected TRBV3-1 to TRBJ2-7; 11 central bases correspond to TRBD2. Specimen: whole blood, collected in connection with sensitization to the hapten diphenylcyclopropenone (DPC). DNA sequence: TGTGCCAGCAGCTTGATAGCGGGAGGGGAGCAGTACTTC. Its coded protein is CASSLIAGGEQYF.